A selection of T cell receptor beta chains follows, all from one sample in a study of T cell repertoires in cytomegalovirus infection. TCRdb independently ran MiXCR on the reads; one entry per CDR3 protein. The sample has approximately 500,000 distinct CDR3 sequences, over 9% seen once. Material for sequencing was PBMCs. The origin of the receptors is a human donor in good health (CMV status not recorded). Some clones in this sample may be carry-over from other donors' samples. Each CDR3 is given with its conserved first and last residue. D genes are given only for firm matches. Clone size, where shown, is once, few, many, or a class for clones that have expanded.

cdr3_aa	cdr3_nt	clone_size	v_call	j_call	d_call
CASSQGRGTGRNLGKLFF	TGTGCCAGCAGCCAAGGGAGGGGAACAGGTCGGAATTTGGGAAAACTGTTTTTT	many	TRBV4-2	TRBJ1-4	NA
CASSIDPSYNEQFF	TGTGCCAGCAGCATCGACCCCTCCTACAATGAGCAGTTCTTC	many	TRBV7-3	TRBJ2-1	NA
CASSGDRDRGYTF	TGTGCCAGCAGTGGGGACAGGGATCGTGGCTACACCTTC	few	TRBV2	TRBJ1-2	TRBD1
CASSFTPRTGTVGELFF	TGTGCCAGCAGTTTCACGCCGCGGACAGGGACTGTCGGGGAGCTGTTTTTT	many	TRBV6-6	TRBJ2-2	TRBD1
CASSFEQGASWAYEQYF	TGTGCCAGCAGCTTCGAACAGGGGGCAAGCTGGGCCTACGAGCAGTACTTC	few	TRBV11-2	TRBJ2-7	TRBD1
CASPHRSAKNIQYF	TGTGCCAGTCCTCACAGGTCAGCCAAAAACATTCAGTACTTC	many	TRBV19	TRBJ2-4	NA
CATSRGLAGVREQYF	TGTGCCACCAGCAGAGGACTAGCGGGAGTCCGCGAGCAGTACTTC	many	TRBV15	TRBJ2-7	TRBD2
CASSPKTGANVLTF	TGTGCCAGCAGTCCAAAAACTGGGGCCAACGTCCTGACTTTC	many	TRBV27	TRBJ2-6	NA
CASSPSRSLNEQYF	TGTGCCAGCAGCCCCTCCAGGAGTCTCAACGAGCAGTACTTC	many	TRBV11-2	TRBJ2-7	NA
CSAPPGDRNQPQHF	TGCAGTGCTCCCCCGGGGGACAGAAATCAGCCCCAGCATTTT	NA	TRBV20-1	TRBJ1-5	TRBD1
CASSPQTGQPYNEQFF	TGTGCCAGCAGCCCGCAGACCGGACAGCCTTACAATGAGCAGTTCTTC	few	TRBV5-6	TRBJ2-1	NA
CASSLGRTTYEQYF	TGTGCCAGCAGCTTGGGCAGGACTACCTACGAGCAGTACTTC	many	TRBV7-2	TRBJ2-7	NA
CASSFGPGNWQYF	TGTGCCAGCAGCTTCGGACCAGGGAACTGGCAGTACTTC	NA	TRBV13	TRBJ2-7	NA
CASKRTEGVDEKLFF	TGTGCCAGCAAACGGACGGAAGGAGTTGATGAAAAACTGTTTTTT	few	TRBV6-6	TRBJ1-4	NA
CASSFEQGNEQFF	TGTGCCAGCAGTTTCGAGCAGGGCAATGAGCAGTTCTTC	few	TRBV2	TRBJ2-1	NA
CAISDGQGAHYGYTF	TGTGCCATCAGTGACGGACAGGGGGCGCACTATGGCTACACCTTC	many	TRBV10-3	TRBJ1-2	TRBD1
CAISDHVGGLKDTEAFF	TGTGCCATCAGTGACCACGTAGGGGGGCTTAAAGACACTGAAGCTTTCTTT	many	TRBV10-3	TRBJ1-1	NA
CSVEDLSAASSGNTIYF	TGCAGCGTTGAAGATCTTTCGGCCGCGAGCTCTGGAAACACCATATATTTT	few	TRBV29-1	TRBJ1-3	NA
CASRDRGLGNQPQHF	TGTGCCAGCAGGGACAGGGGTTTGGGGAATCAGCCCCAGCATTTT	NA	TRBV2	TRBJ1-5	TRBD1
CASSSGTGWVDTQYF	TGTGCCAGCAGTTCCGGGACAGGGTGGGTCGATACGCAGTATTTT	many	TRBV7-9	TRBJ2-3	TRBD1